Presented here are 14 T cell receptor beta chains from one specimen sequenced in a study of Graves' ophthalmopathy and Graves' hyperthyroidism. Amplification of TCR beta CDR3 regions used RNA transcripts. Second-round multiplex PCR followed a first-round RT-PCR using HTBI primers. TCRdb re-derived calls from the multiplex PCR reads in MiXCR, one entry per CDR3 protein. The sample lists about 480,000 distinct CDR3 sequences, 13% to 15% seen once, with 8% to 10% in the top ten. The specimen sequenced was blood. The origin of the receptors is a woman in her 30s with Graves' ophthalmopathy.

Points on this clonotype: The CDR3 carries no conserved terminal phenylalanine or tryptophan, so it likely arises from a read error. It is unclear where the CDR3 begins or ends on the DNA, so no DNA is shown, and the CDR3 is as TCRdb lists it. The rearrangement uses TRBV12-3 or TRBV12-4 and TRBJ1-1; the DNA was not compared with TRBD1, the D call given in the table. Inclusive of both ends, the CDR3 amounts to 13 amino acids. CDR3 sequence reads: CASSSRGPSEALV.

This clonotype was seen only a few times. At one of its ends the junction is not consistent with the germline gene, which may arise from a read error. The chain has TRBV5-1 and TRBJ2-2; 9 positions match TRBD1. Germline CDR1 reads SGHRS; CDR2 reads YFSETQ. CDR3 size: 16 residues. The CDR3 sequence: CASSGSGQGNTGELVF. The CDR3 DNA is TGCGCCAGCAGCGGATCTGGACAGGGGAACACCGGGGAGCTGGTTTTT. The whole variable domain, remainder taken from reference TRBV5-1 and TRBJ2-2, is KAGVTQTPRYLIKTRGQQVTLSCSPISGHRSVSWYQQTPGQGLQFLFEYFSETQRNKGNFPGRFSGRQFSNSRSEMNVSTLELGDSALYLCASSGSGQGNTGELVFGEGSRLTVL.

This chain links TRBV6-1 with TRBJ2-2; the D gene is possibly TRBD1 (6 bases). Germline assignment: CDR1 MNHNS and CDR2 SASEGT. CDR3 length equals 17 residues. The V end was cut by 6 bases, the J end by 2 bases, with 19 bases between. CDR3 bases: TGTGCCAGCAGCCATCTCCGGAAAGGGGGAAACACCGGGGAGCTGTTTTTT. Its translation: CASSHLRKGGNTGELFF.

The sample holds many counts of this clonotype. The chain recombines TRBV20-1 with TRBJ1-5; 7 positions match TRBD1. This CDR3 is 15 amino acids long. V shed 2 bases and J 1 base; nucleotides not matched to a gene: 5. The germline V gene encodes CDR1 DFQATT and CDR2 SNEGSKA (reference sequence). The CDR3 loop reads CSARSGDRSNQPQHF. For the CDR3, the DNA is TGCAGTGCTAGATCGGGGGACAGAAGCAATCAGCCCCAGCATTTT.

This clonotype has at least ten counts. The chain combines TRBV15 with TRBJ2-5, with 7 nucleotides matching TRBD2. The CDR3 extends over 16 amino acids. After removal of 0 bases from V and 3 bases from J, the junction contained 7 bases not matched to a gene. The germline V gene encodes CDR1 LNHNV and CDR2 YYDKDF (reference sequence). The CDR3 sequence: CATSRDPAGQKETQYF. The CDR3 nucleotides read TGTGCCACCAGCAGAGATCCAGCGGGGCAGAAAGAGACCCAGTACTTC.

In this sample, this clonotype turned up many times. The genes are TRBV2 and TRBJ1-2; no reliable D call. CDR3 length: 14 residues. V dropped 1 base and J dropped 0 bases, with 6 bases sitting between them. Germline V gene sequence: CDR1 SNHLY, CDR2 FYNNEI. In DNA form, the CDR3 reads TGTGCCAGCAGTGAAGAGCCAGCTAACTATGGCTACACCTTC. This sequence encodes CASSEEPANYGYTF.

This clonotype has more than one count but fewer than ten. The chain recombines TRBV4-1 with TRBJ1-2; D gene unclear. The CDR3 totals 15 residues. Trimming left V 3 bases short and J 6 bases short, with 17 bases between. Germline V lookup: CDR1 MGHRA, CDR2 YSYEKL. The CDR3 protein is CASSHPGTSLDGYTF. The DNA for the CDR3 is TGCGCCAGCAGCCATCCGGGCACGAGTTTGGATGGCTACACCTTC.

The table lists this clonotype with a few counts. The V and J genes are TRBV2 and TRBJ2-5; D is unclear. The CDR3 contains 13 residues. Germline CDR1 SNHLY, CDR2 FYNNEI. Trimming cost V 2 bases and J 6 bases, with 10 bases left between them. In DNA form, the CDR3 reads TGTGCCAGCAGTGAAAGTAGTCCGCAGACCCAGTACTTC. Translated: CASSESSPQTQYF.

This clonotype was found many times. The CDR3 region has the DNA TGTGCCAGCAGTTTAAACATGAACACTGAAGCTTTCTTT. Protein product: CASSLNMNTEAFF. The chain is built from TRBV28 and TRBJ1-1; no clear D gene. The CDR3 length is 13 residues. CDR1 MDHEN and CDR2 SYDVKM come from the germline V gene. Between the trimmed V and J ends, which lost 2 bases and 0 bases, there was a span of 4 bases.

This clonotype was counted ten times or more. V and J are TRBV12-5 and TRBJ2-5; TRBD2 aligns across 12 bases. There are 18 residues in the CDR3. CDR1 LGHNT and CDR2 FRNRAP come from the germline V gene. CDR3 amino acids: CAPPGVLAGGRRLNLRYF. CDR3 in DNA: TGTGCGCCCCCCGGAGTGCTAGCGGGAGGGCGGAGGTTGAATCTCCGGTACTTC.

This clonotype has at least ten counts. The V call is TRBV28, the J call TRBJ1-1, with 7 positions matching TRBD1. V gave up 10 bases and J gave up 0 bases; unmatched junction bases: 11. Germline CDR1 and CDR2: MDHEN and SYDVKM. The CDR3 is 15 amino acids. CDR3: CATSTGYNLNTEAFF. The CDR3, as DNA: TGTGCCACCTCGACAGGGTATAACCTGAACACTGAAGCTTTCTTT. The whole variable domain, remainder taken from reference TRBV28 and TRBJ1-1, is DVKVTQSSRYLVKRTGEKVFLECVQDMDHENMFWYRQDPGLGLRLIYFSYDVKMKEKGDIPEGYSVSREKKERFSLILESASTNQTSMYLCATSTGYNLNTEAFFGQGTRLTVV.

This clonotype was recorded many times. The chain joins TRBV28 to TRBJ1-5; 9 bases agree with TRBD1. CDR3 length: 13 amino acids. Germline V lookup: CDR1 MDHEN, CDR2 SYDVKM. Losses at the gene ends were 8 bases for V and 5 bases for J; bases not matched to a gene: 4. CDR3 region: CASSDRGYQPQHF. The CDR3 bases are TGTGCCAGCTCCGACAGGGGGTATCAGCCCCAGCATTTT. The full variable domain, with the rest looked up from reference TRBV28 and TRBJ1-5, is DVKVTQSSRYLVKRTGEKVFLECVQDMDHENMFWYRQDPGLGLRLIYFSYDVKMKEKGDIPEGYSVSREKKERFSLILESASTNQTSMYLCASSDRGYQPQHFGDGTRLSIL.

This clonotype was picked up many times. The chain carries TRBV6-5 and TRBJ2-7, with D perhaps TRBD2 (6 bases). V was pared by 0 bases and J by 3 bases, with 9 bases between. This CDR3 contains 14 residues. In germline, CDR1 is MNHEY, CDR2 SVGAGI. CDR3 nucleotide sequence: TGTGCCAGCAGTTACTCGGTGGGGGGCTACGAGCAGTACTTC. Amino acids: CASSYSVGGYEQYF.

This clonotype was picked up many times. The chain couples TRBV4-2 to TRBJ2-5; the match to TRBD1 covers 9 bases. Looked up from germline, CDR1 is LGHNA and CDR2 is YNFKEQ. This CDR3 has 16 residues. The ends lost 1 base at V and 1 base at J; junction bases unmatched: 4. CDR3 in DNA: TGTGCCAGCAGCCAAGCCCAGACAGGGGGCCAAGAGACCCAGTACTTC. Protein product: CASSQAQTGGQETQYF.